The rows below give T cell receptor beta chains drawn from one sample of a study of blood T cell repertoires in COVID-19. Some clones are missing from TCRdb's copy, which holds only in-frame ones; the method was immunoSEQ multiplex PCR. The sample lists a few hundred thousand clones, around nine tenths occurring once. Sequencing was carried out using peripheral blood. The receptors shown here come from a man aged 40-49 years who had recovered from COVID-19. The CDR3 runs from the conserved cysteine through the conserved F or W. Each record gives: CDR3 DNA, CDR3 protein, J gene, clone size, V gene, D gene. D genes are given only for firm matches. Clone size is stated in some rows and not others, as once, few, many or a class when expanded.

TGTGCCATCAGTACCGCGGGACAGGGCCTAGAGACCCAGTACTTC	CAISTAGQGLETQYF	TRBJ2-5	-	TRBV10-3	TRBD1
TGTGCCAGCAGCCAACAAGTAGAAGCTTTCTTT	CASSQQVEAFF	TRBJ1-1	-	TRBV7-9	-
TGTGCCAGCAGTTACTCGATGCATGGACAGGGGGCATCGAGGTACGAGCAGTACTTC	CASSYSMHGQGASRYEQYF	TRBJ2-7	many	TRBV6-2/TRBV6-3	TRBD1
TGTGCCAGCTCACCCCCCGGGACAGGGGCCTTGAGGGGGGCCAACGTCCTGACTTTC	CASSPPGTGALRGANVLTF	TRBJ2-6	-	TRBV18	TRBD1
TGCGCCAGCAGCGTCAGTTGGGGGGGCACAGATACGCAGTATTTT	CASSVSWGGTDTQYF	TRBJ2-3	-	TRBV5-1	-
TGTGCCAGCAGCTTGCTATGGCAGTTCGGGTCCTACGAGCAGTACTTC	CASSLLWQFGSYEQYF	TRBJ2-7	-	TRBV5-8	-
TGTGCCAGCAGATCTCAGGGGGCAACTAATGAAAAACTGTTTTTT	CASRSQGATNEKLFF	TRBJ1-4	-	TRBV7-9	TRBD1
TGTGCCTGGAGGATCCGGGATGGCTACACCTTC	CAWRIRDGYTF	TRBJ1-2	few	TRBV30	-
TGTGCCAGCAGTTACCACCTTCAGGGTCAGTCTGGCTACACCTTC	CASSYHLQGQSGYTF	TRBJ1-2	-	TRBV6-5	-
TGCGCCAGCAGCTTGGACAGGGTCTCTGAAGCTTTCTTT	CASSLDRVSEAFF	TRBJ1-1	-	TRBV5-1	-
TGTGCCAGCAGCCAATGGTACAGGGTGGAGACTGAAGCTTTCTTT	CASSQWYRVETEAFF	TRBJ1-1	-	TRBV14	-
TGCGCCAGCAGCCAAGGGAGTGGCGGGCTAGCGGACAACACAGATACGCAGTATTTT	CASSQGSGGLADNTDTQYF	TRBJ2-3	-	TRBV4-3	TRBD2
TGCGCCAGCAGGCTCCCCTCGGGACAGGGTAACGAGCAGTACTTC	CASRLPSGQGNEQYF	TRBJ2-7	few	TRBV10-2	TRBD1
TGTGCCAGCAGCTCCCTAGCGGGAGGGATGGATGAGCAGTTCTTC	CASSSLAGGMDEQFF	TRBJ2-1	-	TRBV7-8	TRBD2